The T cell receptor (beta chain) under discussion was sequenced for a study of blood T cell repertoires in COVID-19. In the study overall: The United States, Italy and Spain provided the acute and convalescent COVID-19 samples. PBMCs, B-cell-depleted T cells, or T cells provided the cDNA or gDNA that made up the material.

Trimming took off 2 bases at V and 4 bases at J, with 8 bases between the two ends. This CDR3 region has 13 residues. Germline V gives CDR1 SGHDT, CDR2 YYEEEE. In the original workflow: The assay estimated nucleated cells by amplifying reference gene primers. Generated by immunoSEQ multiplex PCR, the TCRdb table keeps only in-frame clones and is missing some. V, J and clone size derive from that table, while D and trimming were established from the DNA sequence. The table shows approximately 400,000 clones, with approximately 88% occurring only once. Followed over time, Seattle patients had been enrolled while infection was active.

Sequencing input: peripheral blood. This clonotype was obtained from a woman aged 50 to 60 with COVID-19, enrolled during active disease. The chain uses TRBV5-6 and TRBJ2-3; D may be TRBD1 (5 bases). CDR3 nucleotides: TGTGCCAGCAGCTTTCCCAGGGCAGATACGCAGTATTTT. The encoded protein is CASSFPRADTQYF.